This TCR beta chain was identified during a study of CD8+CD57+ T cells in acquired aplastic anemia. In the study overall: On average, sorted CD4+ and CD8+ cells gave approximately 3.1 ug of DNA. Study-wide points: Sharing between patients and controls was observed for twenty-nine CD8+ CDR3 sequences. Patients showed no significant difference from controls in CD8+ Simpson's diversity.

On this clonotype: Its antigen remains unidentified.

Genomic DNA acted as the template from which TCR beta VDJ combination and CDR3 sequence profiling were carried out. TCRdb reprocessed the reads with MiXCR, giving one entry per CDR3 protein. The table shows 150,000 to 200,000 distinct CDR3 sequences, with less than 65% occurring only once. The receptor was isolated from a human donor with severe aplastic anemia or a healthy control (not recorded which). Material for sequencing was sorted CD4+, CD8+, or CD8+CD57+ T cells (not recorded which) from PBMCs.

CDR3 in amino acids: CASRLAETQYF. The CDR3 DNA is TGTGCCAGTAGGTTAGCGGAGACCCAGTACTTC. The chain combines TRBV19 with TRBJ2-5; D possibly corresponds to TRBD2 (5 bases). V was clipped by 6 bases and J by 5 bases, with 7 bases between them. Germline CDR1 is LNHDA and CDR2 is SQIVND (reference sequence). This CDR3 is 11 amino acids long.